This record covers a single T cell receptor (beta chain). Its antigen is not known. From germline, CDR1 is LGHNA and CDR2 YSLEER. V lost 1 base and J 5 bases, leaving 24 bases between the germline ends. The CDR3 length is 18 residues. The data originate from a study of T cell responses to AZD1222 COVID-19 vaccine. General study findings and limits: No repertoire was sampled before or during the peak T cell response, only after it.

The data were produced by immunoSEQ multiplex PCR, yet TCRdb's version contains in-frame clones alone and is incomplete. Here the sample spans fewer than 150,000 clones, approximately 90% being singletons. Sample: peripheral blood, taken 28 days after the second AZD1222 dose. This clonotype originated in an adult who received the AZD1222 COVID-19 vaccine. The V call is TRBV4-3, the J call TRBJ2-7, with D uncertain. CDR3 sequence (DNA): TGCGCCAGCAGCCAAGCTTGGGGATCAGCCCGGGTCCAAAACGAGCAGTACTTC. Amino acid sequence: CASSQAWGSARVQNEQYF.